This TCR beta chain was obtained from a study of blood T cell repertoires in COVID-19. Study in general: Both acute and convalescent COVID-19 samples were obtained from the United States, Italy and Spain. PBMCs, B-cell-depleted T cells, or T cells provided the cDNA or gDNA that made up the material.

Assay: immunoSEQ multiplex PCR; the TCRdb copy retains only in-frame clones and omits some. The sample includes around 84,000 clones, around 82% seen only once; the top ten take approximately 34%. This clonotype was obtained from a man between 60 and 75 years old with COVID-19, enrolled during active disease. Sequencing was carried out using peripheral blood.

Written as DNA, the CDR3 is TGTGCCAGCAGGCTCGGGACAGCTATAAGCCTCCACTTT. Amino acids: CASRLGTAISLHF. The chain recombines TRBV6-6 with TRBJ1-6, with 7 bases aligning to TRBD1. Germline-derived CDR1 and CDR2 are MNHNY and SVGAGI (reference sequence). This CDR3 has 13 residues. The V and J ends lost 6 bases and 15 bases, in that order; junction bases with no gene match: 11.